These T cell receptor beta chains were read from a single sample in a study of T cell clonotyping in hematopoietic cell transplantation. Sequencing was performed with immunoSEQ multiplex PCR; in TCRdb, only in-frame clones are kept and a portion is missing. This table has about 16,000 clones, 80% to 90% appearing once. The sample consisted of peripheral blood mononuclear cells. Every receptor here comes from a middle-aged woman in good health. Some clones in this sample may be carry-over from other donors' samples. The CDR3 runs from the conserved cysteine through the conserved F or W. A D gene is named only where the DNA matches it firmly. Only part of the rows carry a size: once, few, many, or a class if the clone is expanded.

V gene,D gene,clone size,J gene,CDR3 DNA,CDR3 protein
TRBV27,NA,NA,TRBJ1-2,TGTGCCAGCAGCCCTCTACAGGGACCTTATGGCTACACCTTC,CASSPLQGPYGYTF
TRBV30,NA,NA,TRBJ1-3,TGTGCCTGGGAATCTGGAAACACCATATACTTT,CAWESGNTIYF
TRBV11-2,NA,NA,TRBJ2-5,TGTGCCAGCAGCCGGGCCCAAGAGACCCAGTACTTC,CASSRAQETQYF
TRBV7-2,TRBD2,NA,TRBJ2-1,TGTGCCAGCAGCTTAGGGGGCCCGGGACTAGCGGGTAACAATGAGCAGTTCTTC,CASSLGGPGLAGNNEQFF
TRBV10-3,NA,NA,TRBJ1-2,TGTGCCATCAGTGACCCTCGGTATGGGAGGGTCCATGGCTACACCTTC,CAISDPRYGRVHGYTF
TRBV7-2,TRBD2,NA,TRBJ2-7,TGTGCCAGCAGCCCGACGGGGGGGGTGCGGGAGCAGTACTTC,CASSPTGGVREQYF
TRBV5-8,NA,NA,TRBJ1-5,TGTGCCAGCACCCTTCGTAATCAGCCCCAGCATTTT,CASTLRNQPQHF
TRBV14,NA,NA,TRBJ2-1,TGTGCCAGCAGCTCTTTCGATGGGTTTTTCTACAATGAGCAGTTCTTC,CASSSFDGFFYNEQFF
TRBV30,NA,NA,TRBJ2-1,TGTGCCTGGAGTGTACGAGGGGACAATGAGCAGTTCTTC,CAWSVRGDNEQFF
TRBV5-6,NA,NA,TRBJ2-4,TGTGCCAGCAGCTTCGCCGGGGGATTTTACAAAAACATTCAGTACTTC,CASSFAGGFYKNIQYF
TRBV30,NA,NA,TRBJ1-3,TGTGCCTGGAGTGAACGAGGTCCTGGAAACACCATATATTTT,CAWSERGPGNTIYF
TRBV5-6,NA,NA,TRBJ1-2,TGTGCCAGCAGCCTGCGGTCAATTCCCTATGGCTACACCTTC,CASSLRSIPYGYTF
TRBV30,NA,once,TRBJ2-2,TGTGCCTGGAGTCGCGACAGGGAGGCCGGGGAGCTGTTTTTT,CAWSRDREAGELFF
TRBV4-2,NA,NA,TRBJ2-7,TGTGCCAGCAGCCAAGCAGCGGCAGACTCCTACGAGCAGTACTTC,CASSQAAADSYEQYF
TRBV9,TRBD1,NA,TRBJ1-5,TGTGCCAGCAGCTCTTCCGGACAGGGGGATCAGCCCCAGCATTTT,CASSSSGQGDQPQHF
TRBV7-6,NA,NA,TRBJ2-5,TGTGCCAGCAGCAAGGGGACAACCCAAGAGACCCAGTACTTC,CASSKGTTQETQYF
TRBV11-3,TRBD1,few,TRBJ2-1,TGTGCCAGCAGTAACAGGGGGGAGCAGTTCTTC,CASSNRGEQFF
TRBV30,NA,NA,TRBJ1-4,TGTGCCTGGAGTGTGAGAGGGGGTGAAAAACTGTTTTTT,CAWSVRGGEKLFF
TRBV30,NA,NA,TRBJ2-3,TGTGCCTGGAGAGGGGGTTACACAGATACGCAGTATTTT,CAWRGGYTDTQYF
TRBV19,NA,NA,TRBJ1-1,TGTGCCAGTCTCCGACAGGCCGGGAACACTGAAGCTTTCTTT,CASLRQAGNTEAFF
TRBV7-9,NA,NA,TRBJ1-2,TGTGCCAGCAGCTTAGTGGAGGGGACGGCTAACTATGGCTACACCTTC,CASSLVEGTANYGYTF
TRBV19,TRBD1,NA,TRBJ1-5,TGTGCCAGTAATCTCGGGGGACAGCTCAATCAGCCCCAGCATTTT,CASNLGGQLNQPQHF
TRBV5-1,TRBD2,NA,TRBJ2-3,TGCGCCAGCAGAGAGACTAGCGGGAGAGATACGCAGTATTTT,CASRETSGRDTQYF
TRBV28,NA,NA,TRBJ1-1,TGTGCCAGCAGCCCAGTGGGGGGGGGCACTGAAGCTTTCTTT,CASSPVGGGTEAFF
TRBV15,NA,NA,TRBJ2-1,TGTGCCACCAATCTTCGGGACTTTCTCTTC,CATNLRDFLF
TRBV2,NA,once,TRBJ1-1,TGTGCCAGCAGGAAGGACGCCGGAGGATTCACTGAAGCTTTCTTT,CASRKDAGGFTEAFF
TRBV11-3,NA,NA,TRBJ2-3,TGTGCCAGCAGTCTAAGGTACGGGGATACGCAGTATTTT,CASSLRYGDTQYF
TRBV27,TRBD1,NA,TRBJ1-5,TGTGCCAGCAGTCCTCGACAGGGGGCAAGCAATCAGCCCCAGCATTTT,CASSPRQGASNQPQHF
TRBV19,NA,NA,TRBJ1-5,TGTGCCAGTAGTCTGGGCGGCAGTATCAATCAGCCCCAGCATTTT,CASSLGGSINQPQHF
TRBV6-5,NA,NA,TRBJ2-2,TGTGCCAGCAGTTACTCTGTAGACACCGGGGAGCTGTTTTTT,CASSYSVDTGELFF
TRBV4-3,NA,NA,TRBJ2-6,TGCGCCAGCAGCCAAGAGAGGGTTGGGGCCAACGTCCTGACTTTC,CASSQERVGANVLTF
TRBV2,NA,NA,TRBJ2-7,TGTGCCAGCGGGGTTGGCGAGCAGTACTTC,CASGVGEQYF
TRBV2,NA,NA,TRBJ1-5,TGTGCCAGCAGTCGTCTTGATCAGCCCCAGCATTTT,CASSRLDQPQHF
TRBV5-1,TRBD1,NA,TRBJ2-7,TGCGCCAGCCGGACAGGGTCTAACTACGAGCAGTACTTC,CASRTGSNYEQYF
TRBV4-2,NA,NA,TRBJ1-1,TGTGCCAGCAGCCAAGTTGACACTGAAGCTTTCTTT,CASSQVDTEAFF
TRBV9,NA,NA,TRBJ2-2,TGTGCCAGCAGCGTAGGCTATTACACCGGGGAGCTGTTTTTT,CASSVGYYTGELFF
TRBV7-6,NA,NA,TRBJ2-7,TGTGCCAGCAGCTTAGCTTCCGGGACGGTCATCTACGAGCAGTACTTC,CASSLASGTVIYEQYF
TRBV6-1,NA,NA,TRBJ2-7,TGTGCCAGCAGTGAAGGATGGGGTTGGGGCGAGCAGTACTTC,CASSEGWGWGEQYF
TRBV5-1,TRBD1,NA,TRBJ2-7,TGCGCCAGCAGCTCAGGACAGGCCTCCTACGAGCAGTACTTC,CASSSGQASYEQYF
TRBV28,NA,once,TRBJ2-7,TGTGCCAGCACCCGTTCCCATGGCCCCTACGAGCAGTACTTC,CASTRSHGPYEQYF
TRBV9,TRBD1,NA,TRBJ2-2,TGTGCCAGCAGCTCGTGGACAGGGTACACCGGGGAGCTGTTTTTT,CASSSWTGYTGELFF
TRBV6-4,TRBD1,NA,TRBJ1-2,TGTGCCAGCAGTGCCTCGACAGGGGGAAACTATGGCTACACCTTC,CASSASTGGNYGYTF
TRBV7-2,NA,NA,TRBJ2-1,TGTGCCAGCAGCCCCCCGGGACTTTTAAGCAATGAGCAGTTCTTC,CASSPPGLLSNEQFF
TRBV9,TRBD2,NA,TRBJ2-1,TGTGCCAGCAGCAGACTAGCGGGAGACAATGAGCAGTTCTTC,CASSRLAGDNEQFF
TRBV2,NA,few,TRBJ2-2,TGTGCCAGCTCCCTAGAAAGGTCCGGGGAGCTGTTTTTT,CASSLERSGELFF
TRBV29-1,NA,NA,TRBJ2-7,TGCAGCGTTGGGCATTCCTCCTACGAGCAGTACTTC,CSVGHSSYEQYF
TRBV10-3,NA,NA,TRBJ1-5,TGTGCCATCAGTGAAGGGATATTGGATAATCAGCCCCAGCATTTT,CAISEGILDNQPQHF
TRBV28,NA,NA,TRBJ2-3,TGTGCCAGCAGACTGCCGGGGGCAGGAGATACGCAGTATTTT,CASRLPGAGDTQYF
TRBV6-5,NA,NA,TRBJ2-1,TGTGCCAGCAAGGGCGGGTTAAGCTCCTACAATGAGCAGTTCTTC,CASKGGLSSYNEQFF